These 17 T cell receptor beta chains were sequenced from one sample in a study of T cells in Graves' hyperthyroidism and ophthalmopathy. TCR beta CDR3 regions were amplified from RNA transcripts. An initial round of RT-PCR targeting the TCR CDR3 relied on the HTBI primer set. TCRdb itself ran the multiplex PCR reads through MiXCR, one entry per CDR3 protein. This table holds about 350,000 distinct CDR3 sequences, more than 11% found once. Sample: blood. These receptors were obtained from a woman in her thirties with Graves' hyperthyroidism.

This chain joins TRBV6-1 and TRBJ1-2; D possibly corresponds to TRBD1 (6 bases). Germline lookup yields CDR1 MNHNS and CDR2 SASEGT. The CDR3 extends over 16 amino acids. Deletions cut 5 bases from V and 2 bases from J, with 18 bases between. CDR3 DNA: TGTGCCAGCAGTTCTTTACGACCGGGACACAACTATGGCTACACCTTC. It translates to CASSSLRPGHNYGYTF.

This clonotype showed up many times. CDR3 region: CSARRDREAFF. The CDR3 DNA reads as TGCAGTGCTAGAAGGGACAGAGAAGCTTTCTTT. The chain links TRBV20-1 to TRBJ1-1; 7 positions agree with TRBD1. Losses at the gene ends were 2 bases for V and 8 bases for J; bases not matched to a gene: 2. This CDR3 contains 11 residues. Germline loops: CDR1 DFQATT, CDR2 SNEGSKA (reference sequence).

This clonotype was seen at least ten times. The chain recombines TRBV20-1 with TRBJ1-4, with TRBD1 matching 7 bases. Germline-derived CDR1 and CDR2 are DFQATT and SNEGSKA (reference sequence). Trimming cost V 6 bases and J 5 bases; bases outside gene matches: 9. The CDR3 extends over 14 amino acids. CDR3 loop: CSANRGTANEKLFF. The CDR3 coding sequence is TGCAGTGCCAATAGGGGGACAGCAAATGAAAAACTGTTTTTT.

J is TRBJ2-7 and V is TRBV7-9, with D possibly matching TRBD2 (5 bases). The length of the CDR3 is 14 residues. Germline lookup yields CDR1 SEHNR and CDR2 FQNEAQ (reference sequence). V lost 6 bases and J 6 bases, leaving 18 bases between the germline ends. The DNA of the CDR3 is TGTGCCAGCAGATTAACCGGGCCGCGGGCCGAGCAGTACTTC. Residues: CASRLTGPRAEQYF.

This clonotype was found many times. The genes are TRBV6-5 and TRBJ2-5, with D perhaps matching TRBD2 (5 bases). This CDR3 comprises 15 residues. V was pared by 2 bases and J by 4 bases, with 14 bases between. Germline V CDR1 and CDR2: MNHEY, SVGAGI. CDR3 sequence (DNA): TGTGCCAGCAGTTACGTGAGGGATTTGAGAGAGACCCAGTACTTC. Its protein is CASSYVRDLRETQYF.

The chain joins TRBV24-1 to TRBJ2-1; 8 bases align to TRBD2. V lost 4 bases to trimming and J lost 0 bases; unmatched junction nucleotides: 4. This CDR3 region has 16 residues. Germline V lookup: CDR1 KGHDR, CDR2 SFDVKD. CDR3 DNA sequence: TGTGCCACCAGTGACCGAAGCGGGAGCTCCTACAATGAGCAGTTCTTC. Translated, it gives CATSDRSGSSYNEQFF.

The chain combines TRBV10-2 with TRBJ1-3; perhaps TRBD1 as D (5 bases). Germline CDR1 WSHSY, CDR2 SAAADI. The CDR3 is made up of 13 amino acids. The germline V and J ends were trimmed by 4 bases and 4 bases, with 8 bases remaining between them. The CDR3 DNA sequence: TGCGCCAGCAGTGGACAGAAAGGAAACACCATATATTTT. This sequence encodes CASSGQKGNTIYF.

The J gene is TRBJ1-2, the V gene TRBV7-9; tentatively, D is TRBD1 (5 bases). Germline CDR1 and CDR2: SEHNR and FQNEAQ (reference sequence). V was clipped by 11 bases and J by 4 bases, with 23 bases between them. This CDR3 spans 15 amino acids. The CDR3 loop is CASPWDLSQGYGYTF. CDR3 nucleotide sequence: TGTGCCTCCCCATGGGACCTCTCGCAGGGCTATGGCTACACCTTC.

This clonotype was seen many times. The V and J genes are TRBV12-3 or TRBV12-4 and TRBJ1-5; D possibly corresponds to TRBD1 (5 bases). V lost 3 bases, J lost 5 bases, and 11 bases lay in between. This CDR3 is 14 amino acids long. The CDR3 coding sequence is TGTGCCAGCAGTTTCGGGGGAGAGGATCAGCCCCAGCATTTT. Its translation: CASSFGGEDQPQHF.

The chain is built from TRBV6-1 and TRBJ2-1; D remains ambiguous. The germline V gene encodes CDR1 MNHNS and CDR2 SASEGT. The CDR3 contains 14 residues. The V end was cut by 2 bases, the J end by 5 bases, with 10 bases between. CDR3 DNA sequence: TGTGCCAGCAGTGAAACCCAACTAAACAATGAGCAGTTCTTC. Protein product: CASSETQLNNEQFF.

This clonotype was found many times. This chain links TRBV12-3 or TRBV12-4 with TRBJ2-2; 7 bases map to TRBD2. CDR3 length: 18 amino acids. V trimming: 4 bases; J trimming: 4 bases; junction bases outside the gene matches: 15. This CDR3 is CASSSGFKRDPSTGELFF. The DNA for the CDR3 is TGTGCCAGCAGTTCAGGATTCAAGCGGGACCCGAGCACCGGGGAGCTGTTTTTT.

In DNA, the CDR3 is TGCGCCAGCAGCCAGCCGGGACTTCGACCCTCCAATGAGCAGTTCTTC. As protein: CASSQPGLRPSNEQFF. V is TRBV4-1 and J is TRBJ2-1, with D possibly matching TRBD2 (6 bases). V was pared by 3 bases and J by 6 bases, with 18 bases between. Germline CDR1 and CDR2: MGHRA and YSYEKL. The CDR3 sequence is 16 residues long.

Details on this clonotype: An end of the junction does not agree with germline; a read error may underlie this. J is TRBJ2-7 and V is TRBV20-1; 7 bases map to TRBD2. CDR1 and CDR2 from the germline V gene are DFQATT and SNEGSKA (reference sequence). This CDR3 spans 13 amino acids. The DNA for the CDR3 is TGCAGTGCTCCACCCCAGGGAGGGCGCGAGCGGTACTTC. It yields the protein CSAPPQGGRERYF.

This clonotype was counted ten times or more. The rearrangement joins TRBV27 to TRBJ2-3; 9 bases map to TRBD2. The junction had 15 bases not matched to a gene; V was cut back by 6 bases and J by 5 bases. CDR1 is MNHEY and CDR2 is SMNVEV in the germline V gene (reference sequence). This CDR3 has 17 residues. The CDR3 DNA reads TGTGCCAGCAGACTAACTTTAGCGGGAGCTTCGGAAGATACGCAGTATTTT. Protein: CASRLTLAGASEDTQYF.

This clonotype has at least ten counts. The chain recombines TRBV20-1 with TRBJ2-7; 9 nucleotides align to TRBD1. Trimming cost V 3 bases and J 4 bases; bases outside gene matches: 4. CDR1 and CDR2 from the germline V gene are DFQATT and SNEGSKA (reference sequence). The CDR3 extends over 13 amino acids. The CDR3: CSASRQGEYEQYF. The CDR3 DNA reads TGCAGTGCTAGCCGACAGGGGGAGTACGAGCAGTACTTC.

The chain carries TRBV7-2 and TRBJ1-3; D gene unclear. CDR3 length: 15 amino acids. Trimming stripped 3 bases from V and 2 bases from J, with 11 bases between. Germline-derived CDR1 and CDR2 are SGHTA and FQGNSA. In DNA, the CDR3 is TGTGCCAGCAGCTTCCGACCGCAAACTGGAAACACCATATATTTT. This translates into CASSFRPQTGNTIYF. The full variable domain, rest sourced from reference TRBV7-2 and TRBJ1-3, is GAGVSQSPSNKVTEKGKDVELRCDPISGHTALYWYRQSLGQGLEFLIYFQGNSAPDKSGLPSDRFSAERTGGSVSTLTIQRTQQEDSAVYLCASSFRPQTGNTIYFGEGSWLTVV.

This clonotype was counted at least ten times. The V call is TRBV28, the J call TRBJ2-1, with 10 bases aligning to TRBD1. This CDR3 has 16 amino acids. Looked up from germline, CDR1 is MDHEN and CDR2 is SYDVKM. The ends lost 1 base at V and 5 bases at J; junction bases unmatched: 5. CDR3 nucleotide sequence: TGTGCCAGCAGTTTATTCGGGACAGGGGCCCACAATGAGCAGTTCTTC. Protein product: CASSLFGTGAHNEQFF.